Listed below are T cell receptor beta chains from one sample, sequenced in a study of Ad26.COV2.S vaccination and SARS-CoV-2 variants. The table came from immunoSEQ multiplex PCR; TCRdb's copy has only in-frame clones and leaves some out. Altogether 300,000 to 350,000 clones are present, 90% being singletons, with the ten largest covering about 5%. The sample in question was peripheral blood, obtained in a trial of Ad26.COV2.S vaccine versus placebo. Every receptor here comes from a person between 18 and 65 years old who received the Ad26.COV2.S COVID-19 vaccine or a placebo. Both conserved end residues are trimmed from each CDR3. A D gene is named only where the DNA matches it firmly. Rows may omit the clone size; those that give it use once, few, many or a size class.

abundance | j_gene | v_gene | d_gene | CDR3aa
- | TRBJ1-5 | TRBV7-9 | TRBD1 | ASSFGQGLSNQPQH
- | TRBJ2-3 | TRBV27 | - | ASSLRESGTDTQY
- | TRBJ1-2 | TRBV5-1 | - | ASSLGEGYGYT
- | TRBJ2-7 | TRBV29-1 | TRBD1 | SVGTRQGQY
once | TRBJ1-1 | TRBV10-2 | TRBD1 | ASTRRLYRGAEAF
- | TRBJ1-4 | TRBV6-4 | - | ASSDSYGGSEKLF
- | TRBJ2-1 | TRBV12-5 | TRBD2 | ASARPGGGYNEQF
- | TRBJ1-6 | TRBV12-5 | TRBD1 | ASGLDPRDRVPYSPLH
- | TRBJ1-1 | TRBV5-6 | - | ASSFTTGIGTEAF
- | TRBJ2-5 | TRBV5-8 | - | ASSQGTVSETQY
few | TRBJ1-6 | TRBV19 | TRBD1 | ASSIGTGQNSPLH
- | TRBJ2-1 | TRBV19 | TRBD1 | ASSTQGLRVSSYNEQF
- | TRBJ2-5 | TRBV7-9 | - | ASDWGANEETQY
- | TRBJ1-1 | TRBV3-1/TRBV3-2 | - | ASSQGKGEAF
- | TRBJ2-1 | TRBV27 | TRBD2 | ASSLSIGGRNEQF
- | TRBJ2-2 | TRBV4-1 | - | ASSQFGYGGELF
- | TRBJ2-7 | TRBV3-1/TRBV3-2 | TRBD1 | ASSQGLGQGERSEQY
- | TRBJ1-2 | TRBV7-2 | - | ASSQRFRGPLANYGYT
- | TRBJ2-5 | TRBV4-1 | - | ASSQVTGVIETQY
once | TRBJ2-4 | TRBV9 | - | ASSSQGLFKNIQY
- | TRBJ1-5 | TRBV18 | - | ASSLARDGSQPQH
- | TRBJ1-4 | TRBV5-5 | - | ASSLQGDEKLF
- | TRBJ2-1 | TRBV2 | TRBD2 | ASSGGIGRNEQF
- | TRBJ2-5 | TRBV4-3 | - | ASSQDPPASIPTETQY
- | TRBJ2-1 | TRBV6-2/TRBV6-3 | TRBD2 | ASSYVTSGGNEQF
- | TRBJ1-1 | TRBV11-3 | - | ASKPWGDGTEAF
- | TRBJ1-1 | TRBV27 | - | ASSFPGDEAF
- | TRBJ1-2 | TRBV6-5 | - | ASSLDSFLSNGYT
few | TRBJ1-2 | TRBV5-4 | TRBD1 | ASSLGTGNTNYGYT
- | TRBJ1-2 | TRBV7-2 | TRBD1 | ASSVDRGGDGYT
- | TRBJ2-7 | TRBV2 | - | ASSEERTDFYEQY
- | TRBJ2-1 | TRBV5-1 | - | ASSLVGSSYNEQF
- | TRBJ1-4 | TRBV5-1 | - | ASSSSGDYEKLF
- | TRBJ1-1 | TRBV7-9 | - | ASSSKKTEGPEAF
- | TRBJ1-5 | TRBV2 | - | ASSEGRIRGDQPQH
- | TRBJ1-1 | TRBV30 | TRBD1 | AWSGLRGHAF
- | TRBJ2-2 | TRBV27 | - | ASRGGANTGELF
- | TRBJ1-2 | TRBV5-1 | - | ASSLVAGENYGYT
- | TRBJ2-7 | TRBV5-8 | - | ASSLWTDYEQY
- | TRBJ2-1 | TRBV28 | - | ASSLPPSYNEQF
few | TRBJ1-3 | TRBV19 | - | ASYRRSSGNTIY
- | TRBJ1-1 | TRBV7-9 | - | ASSLGGRGEAF
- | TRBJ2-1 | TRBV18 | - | ASMGADKSPYEQF
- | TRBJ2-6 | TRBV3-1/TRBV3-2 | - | ASSPSISGANVLT
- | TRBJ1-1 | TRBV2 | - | ASSGDSNTEAF